This entry features one T cell receptor (delta chain) sequence. This clone's antigen is unknown. This likely stems from a read error, as it lies one base from a far larger clone. This specimen includes other DNA sequences encoding the same CDR3. The data were obtained in a study of γδ T cells in repeated Plasmodium falciparum infection (dated by TCRdb to 2020 to 2023). Concerning the study at large: The natural-infection arm enrolled Malian children exposed to intense seasonal malaria transmission, compared against age and gender matched Australian children. Several malaria-naive U.S. adults underwent four controlled human malaria infections by bites from P. falciparum NF54-infected Anopheles stephensi mosquitoes over 644 days. Controlled-infection subjects were sampled at baseline, immediately before selected infections, and 21 days after each infection. Malian gammadelta TCR repertoires were analysed cross-sectionally during no-transmission periods and were analysed longitudinally across acute febrile malaria episodes. Using both natural infection in Mali and controlled human malaria infection, the study looked at the way repeated Plasmodium falciparum infection shapes the human gammadelta T cell repertoire.

The CDR3 runs 24 residues from the cysteine to the phenylalanine. The sequence is cut down to CDR3 DNA, 72 bases in frame from base 1. According to the germline V gene, CDR1 reads TSWWSYY and CDR2 reads QGS. Vgamma9/Vdelta2+ and Vdelta2-negative gammadelta T cell populations were flow-sorted from peripheral blood mononuclear cells for bulk TCR repertoire analysis. Paper-wide results and their limitations: The Malian cohort came from a small rural village of predominantly one ethnic group, limiting generalizability. A highly stable polyclonal repertoire over time and infection, with many inter-individual overlapping TCRgamma sequences, was shown by Vgamma9/Vdelta2+ TCR repertoires. Compared with Australian children, Malian children appeared to have Vdelta2-negative gammadelta TCR repertoires that were more clonally expanded, less diverse and less shared. In Vdelta2-negative, largely Vdelta1+, gammadelta TCR repertoires, repeated controlled infections appeared to drive waves of new clonotype selection. Because the controlled-infection cohort was small, analysis of inter-individual variability in gammadelta T cell responses was limited.

The library was generated by multiplex PCR. Sequenced on an Illumina MiSeq. From each sorted gammadelta T cell sample, both TCR gamma (TRG) and TCR delta (TRD) chains were sequenced. On the authors' methods: Clonotype tree plots, accumulated frequency of the top 20 clonotypes, diversity index (DI) and D75 metrics were included in the repertoire analyses. The public reads were reprocessed by TCRdb using CATT, and rows of matching DNA were later combined. None of the V and J calls come from the authors' own analysis; TCRdb made them. The sample contains around 57,000 delta-chain clones, around 1.8% of them found a single time. Of the sample, 15% falls within the top ten clones.

The chain joins TRDV1 to TRDJ3; a tentative D match to TRDD3 spans 7 bases. Here the J gene came from matching the DNA to germline, since TCRdb omits it. Source material: gamma-delta T cells from blood. The receptor was derived from a pool of human donors (malaria-infected and uninfected, not separated). The sequenced DNA is TGTGCCCTTGGGGTCCCACGCCTGATGGAAATACTGGGGAAGGGTTCCTGGGACACCCGACAGATGTTTTTC. Its translation is CALGVPRLMEILGKGSWDTRQMFF.